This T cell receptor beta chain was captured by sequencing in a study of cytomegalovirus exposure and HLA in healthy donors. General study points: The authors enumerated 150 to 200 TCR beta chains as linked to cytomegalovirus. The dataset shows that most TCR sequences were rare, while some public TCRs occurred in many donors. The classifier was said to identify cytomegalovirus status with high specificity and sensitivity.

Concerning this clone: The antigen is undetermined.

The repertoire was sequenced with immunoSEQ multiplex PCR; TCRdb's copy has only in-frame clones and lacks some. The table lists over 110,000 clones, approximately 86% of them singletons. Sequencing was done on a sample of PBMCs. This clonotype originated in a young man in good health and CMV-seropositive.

The chain's CDR3 is CARAEGEEGETQYF. Here the CDR3 DNA reads TGTGCCCGCGCTGAGGGCGAGGAAGGCGAGACCCAGTACTTC. The chain joins TRBV7-9 to TRBJ2-5; possible D gene TRBD2, 5 bases. Germline lookup yields CDR1 SEHNR and CDR2 FQNEAQ (reference sequence). The CDR3 is 14 residues long. V lost 11 bases to trimming and J lost 5 bases, with 21 bases between them.